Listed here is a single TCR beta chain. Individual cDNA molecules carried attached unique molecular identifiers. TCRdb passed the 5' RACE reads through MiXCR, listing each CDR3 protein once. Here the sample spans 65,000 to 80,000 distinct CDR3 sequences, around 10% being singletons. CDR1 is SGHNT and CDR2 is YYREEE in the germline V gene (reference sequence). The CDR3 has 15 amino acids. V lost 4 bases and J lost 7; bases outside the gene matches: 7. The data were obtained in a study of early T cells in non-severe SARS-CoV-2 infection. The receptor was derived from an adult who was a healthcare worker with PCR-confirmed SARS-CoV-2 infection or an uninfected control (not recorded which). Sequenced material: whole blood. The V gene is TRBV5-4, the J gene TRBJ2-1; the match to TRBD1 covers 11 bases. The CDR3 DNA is TGTGCCAGCAGCGTGGACAGGGGGCGGCTAAATGAGCAGTTCTTC. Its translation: CASSVDRGRLNEQFF. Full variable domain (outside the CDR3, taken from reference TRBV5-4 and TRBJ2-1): ETGVTQSPTHLIKTRGQQVTLRCSSQSGHNTVSWYQQALGQGPQFIFQYYREEENGRGNFPPRFSGLQFPNYSSELNVNALELDDSALYLCASSVDRGRLNEQFFGPGTRLTVL.